This T cell receptor (beta chain) was captured in a study of cytomegalovirus exposure and HLA in healthy donors. Findings and caveats of the study: One cluster of highly shared sequence variants probably arose as a sequencing artifact. A few chains tied to CMV proved CMV antigen-specific in vitro.

Worth noting for this clone: The antigen is not known.

J was trimmed by 2 bases and V by 4 bases; bases with no gene match: 6. This CDR3 is 17 amino acids long. The germline V gene encodes CDR1 SGHRS and CDR2 YFSETQ. Primers for the PCR totalled 60 Vbeta and 13 Jbeta. TCRdb's copy holds only in-frame clones and misses some; the assay was immunoSEQ multiplex PCR. The table includes some 140,000 clones, roughly 70% detected once. V is TRBV5-1 and J is TRBJ2-3, with TRBD2 identical over 14 bases. Input material: PBMCs. The clonotype originates from a man aged 30 to 45 in good health and CMV-seronegative. The CDR3 sequence: CASSHSTSGGVTDTQYF. The CDR3 nucleotides read TGCGCCAGCAGCCACTCGACTAGCGGGGGGGTCACAGATACGCAGTATTTT.